A single sample is the source of the 21 T cell receptor beta chains below, sequenced in a study of blood T cell repertoires in COVID-19. The table came from immunoSEQ multiplex PCR; TCRdb's copy has only in-frame clones and leaves some out. The profile shows around 250,000 clones, around 86% of them singletons. Sequenced sample: peripheral blood. The origin of the receptors is an older man with acute or convalescent COVID-19.

The chain has TRBV11-2 and TRBJ1-5, with D perhaps TRBD1 (6 bases). V gave up 3 bases and J gave up 4 bases, with 10 bases separating them. Per germline, CDR1 SGHAT and CDR2 FQNNGV. CDR3 length: 14 amino acids. CDR3 nucleotide sequence: TGTGCCAGCAGCTTGGACAGTGGGAATCAGCCCCAGCATTTT. It translates to CASSLDSGNQPQHF.

The chain uses TRBV27 and TRBJ2-3; TRBD2 agrees at 10 bases. V was clipped by 4 bases and J by 1 base; unmatched bases: 2. The CDR3 length is 15 residues. Germline loops: CDR1 MNHEY, CDR2 SMNVEV (reference sequence). In DNA, the CDR3 is TGTGCCAGCAGTTCCGGACTAGCGGGCACAGATACGCAGTATTTT. Protein product: CASSSGLAGTDTQYF.

The gene calls are TRBV28 and TRBJ2-3; possibly TRBD2 for D (7 bases). Germline CDR1 and CDR2: MDHEN and SYDVKM. Trimming left V 5 bases short and J 0 bases short, with 15 bases between. CDR3 length equals 16 residues. DNA of the CDR3: TGTGCCAGCAGTGGGGGGGGCCCAGCTAGCACAGATACGCAGTATTTT. This gives the protein CASSGGGPASTDTQYF.

This sequence joins TRBV19 and TRBJ2-5; possible D gene TRBD2, 6 bases. The CDR3 has 15 residues. Germline CDR1 LNHDA, CDR2 SQIVND (reference sequence). The V end lost 3 bases, the J end lost 5 bases, and 16 bases lay between the germline ends. The CDR3 DNA reads TGTGCCAGTAGTATGCCGCGGGGCTTGGGCGAGACCCAGTACTTC. It is translated as CASSMPRGLGETQYF.

This sequence joins TRBV7-3 and TRBJ2-1; TRBD1 might be the D (6 bases). The germline V gene encodes CDR1 SGHTA and CDR2 FQGTGA. The ends were cut back, 5 bases at V and 7 bases at J, with 18 bases in the middle. The CDR3 is 15 amino acids. CDR3 region: CASSPGVTDSNEQFF. The DNA for the CDR3 is TGTGCCAGCAGCCCTGGGGTTACGGACAGTAATGAGCAGTTCTTC.

The J gene is TRBJ2-2, the V gene TRBV5-1, with 7 bases fitting TRBD1. The CDR3 has 14 amino acids. CDR1 is SGHRS, CDR2 YFSETQ, per germline. Trimming cost V 4 bases and J 7 bases; bases outside gene matches: 7. CDR3 DNA sequence: TGCGCCAGCAGCCCAAGACAGGGTGGCGGGGAGCTGTTTTTT. Its translation: CASSPRQGGGELFF.

The V and J genes are TRBV5-1 and TRBJ1-4; D gene uncertain. With 0 bases removed from V and 7 bases from J, the gap between germline ends came to 13 bases. The CDR3 extends over 15 amino acids. CDR1 and CDR2 from the germline V gene are SGHRS and YFSETQ. CDR3 region: CASSLGAPEGEKLFF. DNA for the CDR3: TGCGCCAGCAGCTTGGGGGCCCCAGAGGGTGAAAAACTGTTTTTT.

V gene TRBV6-5 combines with J gene TRBJ2-1, with 8 bases that match TRBD2. This CDR3 has 15 amino acids. Germline values: CDR1 MNHEY, CDR2 SVGAGI. V was pared by 4 bases and J by 13 bases, with 15 bases of the junction left unmatched. This CDR3 is CASSSTRGGAGEQFF. CDR3 DNA sequence: TGTGCCAGCAGTTCGACCCGAGGCGGAGCGGGAGAACAGTTCTTC.

The rearrangement joins TRBV1 to TRBJ2-7; the D call in the table, TRBD1, was not verified against the DNA. TRBV1 is termed a pseudogene. The CDR3 runs to 17 residues. CDR3 in DNA: TGCACCAGCAGCCAGCTCCGGGACAGGGGGCGCACAGGCGAGCAGTACTTC. Its translation is CTSSQLRDRGRTGEQYF.

The chain is built from TRBV18 and TRBJ1-6; possible D gene TRBD1, 5 bases. The CDR3 runs 15 residues. The ends were cut back, 4 bases at V and 8 bases at J, with 15 bases in the middle. Germline assignment: CDR1 KGHSH and CDR2 LQKENI. The CDR3 DNA reads as TGTGCCAGCTCACTTTCACAGGTTCAAGATTCACCCCTCCACTTT. This codes for CASSLSQVQDSPLHF.

This clone has more than one count but fewer than ten. The chain joins TRBV7-2 to TRBJ1-4, with 12 bases identical to TRBD1. This CDR3 is 15 amino acids long. Trimming removed 0 bases from V and 8 bases from J; junction bases left unmatched: 1. Per the germline V gene, CDR1 is SGHTA and CDR2 is FQGNSA. CDR3 sequence (DNA): TGTGCCAGCAGCTTAGCCGGGACAGGGGGCGAAAAACTGTTTTTT. Its protein product is CASSLAGTGGEKLFF.

The chain recombines TRBV19 with TRBJ2-2, with D uncertain. Trimming cost V 7 bases and J 4 bases, with 13 bases left between them. This CDR3 is 14 amino acids long. Per germline, CDR1 LNHDA and CDR2 SQIVND (reference sequence). As DNA, the CDR3 is TGTGCCAGTAATTCATTTCGGTTCACCGGGGAGCTGTTTTTT. Translated, it gives CASNSFRFTGELFF.

The chain has TRBV4-3 and TRBJ1-2; D remains ambiguous. V lost 1 base and J 8 bases, leaving 20 bases between the germline ends. The CDR3 runs to 16 residues. Germline V gene data show CDR1 as LGHNA and CDR2 as YSLEER. The CDR3 here is CASSQGASSDVSGYTF. The CDR3 nucleotides read TGCGCCAGCAGCCAAGGGGCGAGCTCCGACGTTTCGGGCTACACCTTC.

The V gene is TRBV6-5, the J gene TRBJ2-4; the D is unclear. The CDR3 contains 13 residues. Trimming removed 2 bases at V and 7 bases at J, with 9 bases between. Germline V gene lookup returns CDR1 MNHEY and CDR2 SVGAGI. The CDR3 here is CASSYPGLNIQYF. Written as DNA, the CDR3 is TGTGCCAGCAGTTACCCAGGTTTGAACATTCAGTACTTC.

The gene calls are TRBV5-1 and TRBJ1-6; 10 positions agree with TRBD1. This CDR3 region has 17 residues. Germline-derived CDR1 and CDR2 are SGHRS and YFSETQ. V lost 0 bases and J lost 7; bases outside the gene matches: 7. The CDR3 loop reads CASSLAAGTGVNSPLHF. DNA of the CDR3: TGCGCCAGCAGCTTGGCCGCCGGGACAGGGGTCAATTCACCCCTCCACTTT.

Details on this clone: Given a much more abundant clone one base away, this may be a read error. The sample carries other DNA sequences with the same CDR3. This CDR3 reads CASSLGGNYGYTF. The CDR3 nucleotides are TGTGCCAGCAGTTTAGGGGGGAACTATGGCTACACCTTC. The chain couples TRBV28 to TRBJ1-2; perhaps TRBD1 as D (5 bases). The V and J ends lost 2 bases and 2 bases respectively, with 6 bases between them. The germline CDR1 and CDR2 sequences are MDHEN and SYDVKM. The CDR3 length is 13 residues.

With respect to this clone: A junction end diverges from the germline sequence, so it may reflect a read error. The rearrangement links TRBV18 to TRBJ1-6, with D possibly matching TRBD1 (5 bases). CDR1 and CDR2 (germline): KGHSH, LQKENI. The CDR3 is made up of 18 amino acids. The CDR3 loop is CASSPVSQGSSSNSPLHF. For the CDR3, the DNA is TGTGCCAGCTCACCAGTTTCGCAGGGATCATCCTCTAATTCACCCCTCCACTTT.

There are a few counts of this clone. The chain carries TRBV7-9 and TRBJ2-1; D unclear. Germline V gene lookup returns CDR1 SEHNR and CDR2 FQNEAQ (reference sequence). V was clipped by 4 bases and J by 6 bases, with 13 bases between them. The CDR3 is 14 amino acids. The CDR3 sequence: CASSSNGASNEQFF. In DNA form, the CDR3 reads TGTGCCAGCAGCTCCAACGGAGCTTCCAATGAGCAGTTCTTC.

The V call is TRBV28, the J call TRBJ2-7, with a possible D match to TRBD2 (6 bases). Germline V gives CDR1 MDHEN, CDR2 SYDVKM. Trimming took 5 bases from V and 1 from J, leaving 12 bases between them. CDR3 length: 14 residues. This CDR3 is CASSLSSGSYEQYF. The CDR3 region has the DNA TGTGCCAGCAGTCTCTCGAGCGGGTCCTACGAGCAGTACTTC.

The gene calls are TRBV3-1 (or the pseudogene TRBV3-2) and TRBJ2-7, with 7 bases fitting TRBD1. V was pared by 1 base and J by 4 bases, with 7 bases of the junction left unmatched. The CDR3 runs 15 residues. CDR1 is LGHDT, CDR2 YNNKEL, per germline (reference sequence). The CDR3 DNA follows: TGTGCCAGCAGCCAAGCCGGGACAGAGGATTACGAGCAGTACTTC. It translates to CASSQAGTEDYEQYF.

This clone was seen just once. The rearrangement uses TRBV7-9 and TRBJ1-5; possibly TRBD1 for D (6 bases). CDR1 and CDR2 (germline): SEHNR, FQNEAQ (reference sequence). V was clipped by 3 bases and J by 4 bases, with 13 bases between them. The CDR3 runs to 15 residues. The CDR3 DNA sequence: TGTGCCAGCAGCTTGGGGCAGGGGTATAATCAGCCCCAGCATTTT. Translating it yields CASSLGQGYNQPQHF.